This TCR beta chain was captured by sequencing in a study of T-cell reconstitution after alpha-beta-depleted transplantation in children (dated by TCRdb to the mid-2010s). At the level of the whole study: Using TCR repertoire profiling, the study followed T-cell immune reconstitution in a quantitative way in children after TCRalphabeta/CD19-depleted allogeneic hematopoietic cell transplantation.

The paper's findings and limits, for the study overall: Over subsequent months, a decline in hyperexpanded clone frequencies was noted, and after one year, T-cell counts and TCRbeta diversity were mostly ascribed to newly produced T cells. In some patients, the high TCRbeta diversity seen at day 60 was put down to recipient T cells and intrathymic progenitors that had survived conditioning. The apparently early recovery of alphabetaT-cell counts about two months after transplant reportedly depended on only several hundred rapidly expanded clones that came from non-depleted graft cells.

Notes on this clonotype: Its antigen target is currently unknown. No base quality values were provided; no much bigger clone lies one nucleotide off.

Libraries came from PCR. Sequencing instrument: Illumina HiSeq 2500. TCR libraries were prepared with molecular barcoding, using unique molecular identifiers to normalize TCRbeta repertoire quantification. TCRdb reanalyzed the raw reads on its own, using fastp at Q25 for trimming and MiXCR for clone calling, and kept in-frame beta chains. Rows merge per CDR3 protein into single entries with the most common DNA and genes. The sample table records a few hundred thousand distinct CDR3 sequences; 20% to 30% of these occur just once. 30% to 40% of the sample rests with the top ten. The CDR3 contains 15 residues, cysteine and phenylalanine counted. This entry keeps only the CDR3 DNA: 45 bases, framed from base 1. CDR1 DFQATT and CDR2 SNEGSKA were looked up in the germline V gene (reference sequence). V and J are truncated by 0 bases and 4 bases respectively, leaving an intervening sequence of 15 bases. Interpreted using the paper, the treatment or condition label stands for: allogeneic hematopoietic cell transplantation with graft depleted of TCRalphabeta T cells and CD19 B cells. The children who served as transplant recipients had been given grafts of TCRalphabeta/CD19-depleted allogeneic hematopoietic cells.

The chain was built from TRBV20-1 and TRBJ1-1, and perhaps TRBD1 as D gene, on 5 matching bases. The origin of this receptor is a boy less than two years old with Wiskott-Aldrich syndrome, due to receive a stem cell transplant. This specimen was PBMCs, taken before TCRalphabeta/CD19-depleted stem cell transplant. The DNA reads TGCAGTGCTAGAGATAGGCAGGGATGGACCACTGAAGCTTTCTTT. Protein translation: CSARDRQGWTTEAFF.